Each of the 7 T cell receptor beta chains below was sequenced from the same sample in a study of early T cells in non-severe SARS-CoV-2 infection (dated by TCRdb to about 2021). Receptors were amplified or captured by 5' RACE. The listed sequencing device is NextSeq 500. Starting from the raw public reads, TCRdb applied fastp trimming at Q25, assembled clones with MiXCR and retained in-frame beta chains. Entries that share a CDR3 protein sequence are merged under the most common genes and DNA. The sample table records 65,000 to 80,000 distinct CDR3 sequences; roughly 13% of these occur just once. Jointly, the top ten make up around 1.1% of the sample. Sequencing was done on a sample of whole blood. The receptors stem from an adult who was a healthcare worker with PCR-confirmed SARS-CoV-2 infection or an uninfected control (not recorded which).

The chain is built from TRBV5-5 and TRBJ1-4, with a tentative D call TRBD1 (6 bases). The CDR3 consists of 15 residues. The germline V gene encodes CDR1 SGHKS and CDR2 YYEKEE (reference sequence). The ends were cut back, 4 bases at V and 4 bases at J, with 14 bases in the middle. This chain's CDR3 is CASSPGQLNNEKLFF. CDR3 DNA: TGTGCCAGCAGCCCCGGACAGCTCAATAATGAAAAACTGTTTTTT.

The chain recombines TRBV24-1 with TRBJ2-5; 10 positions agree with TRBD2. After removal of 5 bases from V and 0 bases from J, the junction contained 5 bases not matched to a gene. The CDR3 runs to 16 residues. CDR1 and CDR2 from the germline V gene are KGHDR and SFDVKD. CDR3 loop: CATSVGSGGNQETQYF. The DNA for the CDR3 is TGTGCCACCAGTGTAGGTAGCGGGGGGAACCAAGAGACCCAGTACTTC.

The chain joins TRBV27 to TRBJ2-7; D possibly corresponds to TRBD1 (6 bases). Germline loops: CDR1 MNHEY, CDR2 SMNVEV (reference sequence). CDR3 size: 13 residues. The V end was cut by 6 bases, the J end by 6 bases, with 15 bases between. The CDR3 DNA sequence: TGTGCCAGCAGAAAACCACAGGGATCCGAGCAGTACTTC. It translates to CASRKPQGSEQYF.

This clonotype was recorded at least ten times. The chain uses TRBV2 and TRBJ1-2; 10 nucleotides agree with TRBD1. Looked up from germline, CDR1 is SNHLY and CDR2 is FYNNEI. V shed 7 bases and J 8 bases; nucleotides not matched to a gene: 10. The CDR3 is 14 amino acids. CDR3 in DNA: TGTGCCAGCATCGGTATCGACAGGGGGCGAGGCTACACCTTC. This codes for CASIGIDRGRGYTF.

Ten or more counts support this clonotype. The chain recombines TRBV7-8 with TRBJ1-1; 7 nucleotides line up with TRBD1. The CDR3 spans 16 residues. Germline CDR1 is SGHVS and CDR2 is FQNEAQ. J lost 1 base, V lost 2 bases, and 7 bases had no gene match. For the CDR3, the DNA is TGTGCCAGCAGCTTAAGGGCTTGGACAGGGAACACTGAAGCTTTCTTT. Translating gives CASSLRAWTGNTEAFF.

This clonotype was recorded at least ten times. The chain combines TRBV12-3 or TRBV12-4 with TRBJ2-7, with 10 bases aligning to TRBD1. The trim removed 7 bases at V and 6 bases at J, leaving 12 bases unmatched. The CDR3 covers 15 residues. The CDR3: CASTTGTGVIGEQYF. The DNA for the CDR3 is TGTGCCAGCACCACCGGGACAGGGGTAATTGGCGAGCAGTACTTC.

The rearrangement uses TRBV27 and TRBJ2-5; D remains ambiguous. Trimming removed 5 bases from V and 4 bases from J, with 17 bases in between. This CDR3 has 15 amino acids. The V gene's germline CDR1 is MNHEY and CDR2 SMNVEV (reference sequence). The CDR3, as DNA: TGTGCCAGCAGTCTATACCCTACGCTAGGAGAGACCCAGTACTTC. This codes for CASSLYPTLGETQYF.